This T cell receptor beta chain was retrieved from a study of identical twins. Using its own MiXCR run on the 5' RACE reads, TCRdb lists one record per CDR3 protein. Of just under 650,000 distinct CDR3 sequences in the sample, less than 9% are singletons; the top ten hold about 1.6%. The same data also went into a second study, on yellow fever vaccine responses in identical twins.

Input material: PBMCs. This clonotype was sampled from a woman aged 18 to 35 in good health.

CDR3 amino acids: CASGLVLGGGYTEAFF. The DNA for the CDR3 is TGTGCTAGTGGTTTGGTACTGGGAGGGGGCTACACTGAAGCTTTCTTT. The J gene is TRBJ1-1, the V gene TRBV12-5, with TRBD1 matching over 7 bases. This CDR3 contains 16 residues. CDR1 and CDR2 from the germline V gene are LGHNT and FRNRAP. After removal of 0 bases from V and 3 bases from J, the junction contained 7 bases not matched to a gene.